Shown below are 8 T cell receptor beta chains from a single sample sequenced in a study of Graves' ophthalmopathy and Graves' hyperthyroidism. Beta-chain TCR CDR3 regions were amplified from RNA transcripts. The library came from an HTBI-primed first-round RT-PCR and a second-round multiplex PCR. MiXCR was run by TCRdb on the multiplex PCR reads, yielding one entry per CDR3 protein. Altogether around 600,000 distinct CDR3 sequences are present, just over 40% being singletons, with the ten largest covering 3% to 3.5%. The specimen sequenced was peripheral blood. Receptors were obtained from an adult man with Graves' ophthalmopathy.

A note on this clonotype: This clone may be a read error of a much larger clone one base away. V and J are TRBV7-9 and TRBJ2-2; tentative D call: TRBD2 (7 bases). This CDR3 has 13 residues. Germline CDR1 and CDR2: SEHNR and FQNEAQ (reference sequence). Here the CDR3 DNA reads TGTGCCAGCACCTTGGGGGGGGCCCTTGAGCCGTTTTTT. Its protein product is CASTLGGALEPFF.

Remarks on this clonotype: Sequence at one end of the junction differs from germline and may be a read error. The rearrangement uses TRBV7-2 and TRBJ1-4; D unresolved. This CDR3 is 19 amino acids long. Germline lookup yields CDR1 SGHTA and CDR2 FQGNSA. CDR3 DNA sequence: TGCGCCAGCAGCTATGGACGGACGGGTTTAAATGCAACTAATGAAAAACTGTTTTTT. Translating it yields CASSYGRTGLNATNEKLFF.

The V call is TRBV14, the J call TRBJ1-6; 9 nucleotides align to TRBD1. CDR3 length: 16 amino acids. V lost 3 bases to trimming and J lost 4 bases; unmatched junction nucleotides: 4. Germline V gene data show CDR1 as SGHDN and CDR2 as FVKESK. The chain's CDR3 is CASSQAGTGYNSPLHF. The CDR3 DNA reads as TGTGCCAGCAGCCAGGCCGGGACAGGGTATAATTCACCCCTCCACTTT.

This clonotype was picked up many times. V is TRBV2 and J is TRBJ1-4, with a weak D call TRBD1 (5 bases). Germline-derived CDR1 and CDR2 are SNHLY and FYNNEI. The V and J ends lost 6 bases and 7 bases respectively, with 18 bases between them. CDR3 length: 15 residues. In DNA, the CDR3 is TGTGCCAGCAGGGGGACGGTATTCTCGGGTGAAAAACTGTTTTTT. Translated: CASRGTVFSGEKLFF.

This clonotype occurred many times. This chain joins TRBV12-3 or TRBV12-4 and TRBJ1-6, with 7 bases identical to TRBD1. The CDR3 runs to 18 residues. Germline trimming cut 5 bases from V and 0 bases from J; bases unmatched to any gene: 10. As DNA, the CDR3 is TGTGCCAGCAGTGCACTCCCGGGACAGAGCTCCTATAATTCACCCCTCCACTTT. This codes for CASSALPGQSSYNSPLHF.

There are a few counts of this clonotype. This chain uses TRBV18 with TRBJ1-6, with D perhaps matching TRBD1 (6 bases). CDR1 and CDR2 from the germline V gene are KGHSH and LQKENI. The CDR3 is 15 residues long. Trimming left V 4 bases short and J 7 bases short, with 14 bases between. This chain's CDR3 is CASSHSGTQNSPLHF. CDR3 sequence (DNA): TGTGCCAGCTCACATAGCGGGACACAAAATTCACCCCTCCACTTT.

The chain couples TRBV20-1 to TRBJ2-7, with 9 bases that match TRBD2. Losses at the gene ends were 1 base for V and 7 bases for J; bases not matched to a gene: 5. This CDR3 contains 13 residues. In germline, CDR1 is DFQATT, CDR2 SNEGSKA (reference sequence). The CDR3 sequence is CSARGLADNEQYF. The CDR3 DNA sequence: TGCAGTGCTAGAGGACTAGCGGACAATGAGCAGTACTTC.

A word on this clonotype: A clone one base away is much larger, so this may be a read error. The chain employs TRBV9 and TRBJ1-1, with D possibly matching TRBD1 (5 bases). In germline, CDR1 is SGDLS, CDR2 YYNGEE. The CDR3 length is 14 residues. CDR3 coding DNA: TGTGTCAGCAGCCCGGAAACAGGTAGCACTGAAGCTTTCTTT. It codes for CVSSPETGSTEAFF.